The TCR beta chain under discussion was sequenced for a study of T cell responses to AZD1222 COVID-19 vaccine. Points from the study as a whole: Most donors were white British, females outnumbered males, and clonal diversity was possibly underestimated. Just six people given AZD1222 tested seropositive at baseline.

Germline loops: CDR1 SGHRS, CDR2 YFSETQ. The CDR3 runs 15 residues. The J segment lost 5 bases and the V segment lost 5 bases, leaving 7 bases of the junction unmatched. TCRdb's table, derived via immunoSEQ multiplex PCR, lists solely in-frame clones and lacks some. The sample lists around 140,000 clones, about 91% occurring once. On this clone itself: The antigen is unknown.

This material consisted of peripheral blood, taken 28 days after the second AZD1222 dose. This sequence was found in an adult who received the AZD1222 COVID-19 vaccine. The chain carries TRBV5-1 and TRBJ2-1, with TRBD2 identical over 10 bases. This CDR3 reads CASSLLAGGHNEQFF. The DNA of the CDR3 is TGCGCCAGCAGTTTATTAGCGGGGGGCCACAATGAGCAGTTCTTC.